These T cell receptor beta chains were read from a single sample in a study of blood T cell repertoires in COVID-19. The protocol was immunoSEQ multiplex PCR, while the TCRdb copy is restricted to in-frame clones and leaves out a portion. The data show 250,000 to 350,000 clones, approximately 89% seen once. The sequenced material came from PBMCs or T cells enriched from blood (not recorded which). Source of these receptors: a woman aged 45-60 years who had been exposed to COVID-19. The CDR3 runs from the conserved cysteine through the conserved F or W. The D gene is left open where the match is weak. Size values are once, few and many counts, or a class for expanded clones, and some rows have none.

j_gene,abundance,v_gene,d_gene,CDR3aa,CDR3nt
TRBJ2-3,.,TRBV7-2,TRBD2,CASSFQAGRTDTQYF,TGTGCCAGCAGCTTTCAAGCGGGGAGGACAGATACGCAGTATTTT
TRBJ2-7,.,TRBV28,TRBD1,CASSPGGAYEQYF,TGTGCCAGCAGCCCAGGGGGCGCGTACGAGCAGTACTTC
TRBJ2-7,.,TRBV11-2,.,CASSLERVTNEQYF,TGTGCCAGCAGCTTAGAGAGGGTAACCAACGAGCAGTACTTC
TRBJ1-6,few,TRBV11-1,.,CASSFGRDNSPLHF,TGTGCCAGCAGCTTTGGCAGGGATAATTCACCCCTCCACTTT
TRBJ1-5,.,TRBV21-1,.,CASSPTRGVGDQPQHF,TGTGCCAGCAGCCCAACGCGGGGCGTGGGCGATCAGCCCCAGCATTTT
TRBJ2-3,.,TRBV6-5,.,CASSSSFSTDTQYF,TGTGCCAGCAGTTCTAGTTTTAGCACAGATACGCAGTATTTT
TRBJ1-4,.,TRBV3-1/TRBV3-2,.,CASSQPPSEPTNEKLFF,TGTGCCAGCAGCCAACCCCCTAGTGAGCCCACTAATGAAAAACTGTTTTTT
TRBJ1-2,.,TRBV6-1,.,CASSEGPLDYGYTF,TGTGCCAGCAGTGAAGGACCCCTAGACTATGGCTACACCTTC
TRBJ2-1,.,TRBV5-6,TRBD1,CASSLAGGVYNEQFF,TGTGCCAGCAGCTTGGCAGGGGGTGTCTACAATGAGCAGTTCTTC
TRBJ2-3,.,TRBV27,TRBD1,CASSMTGGLVDTQYF,TGTGCCAGCAGTATGACAGGGGGGTTGGTAGATACGCAGTATTTT
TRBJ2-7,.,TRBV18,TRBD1,CASSPPGQGYLYEQYF,TGTGCCAGCTCACCACCGGGACAGGGTTACTTGTACGAGCAGTACTTC
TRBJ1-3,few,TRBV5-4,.,CASSSTAGILSGNTIYF,TGTGCCAGCAGCTCAACCGCAGGGATCCTATCTGGAAACACCATATATTTT
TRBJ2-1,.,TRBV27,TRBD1,CASRKQPTGGDEQFF,TGTGCCAGCAGGAAACAGCCGACAGGGGGAGATGAGCAGTTCTTC
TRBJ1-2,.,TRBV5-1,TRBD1,CASSSGQPNYGYTF,TGCGCCAGCAGCTCGGGACAGCCTAACTATGGCTACACCTTC
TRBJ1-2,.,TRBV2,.,CASSEAFDGYTF,TGTGCCAGCAGTGAAGCATTCGATGGCTACACCTTC
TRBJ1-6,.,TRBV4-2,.,CASSQDPFRADSPLHF,TGTGCCAGCAGCCAAGATCCATTCAGGGCCGATTCACCCCTCCACTTT
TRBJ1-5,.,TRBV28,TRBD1,CASSHRGYSNQPQHF,TGTGCCAGCAGTCACAGGGGTTATAGCAATCAGCCCCAGCATTTT
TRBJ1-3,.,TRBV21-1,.,CASSRPRGYTIYF,TGTGCCAGCAGCCGTCCCAGGGGATACACCATATATTTT
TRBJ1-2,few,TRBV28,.,CATLDRGFYGYTF,TGTGCCACCTTGGATAGGGGGTTCTATGGCTACACCTTC
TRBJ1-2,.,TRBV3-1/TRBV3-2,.,CASSQDFRYGYTF,TGTGCCAGCAGCCAAGATTTTAGATATGGCTACACCTTC
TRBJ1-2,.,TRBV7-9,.,CASSLRPEAYGYTF,TGTGCCAGCAGCTTACGGCCGGAGGCCTATGGCTACACCTTC
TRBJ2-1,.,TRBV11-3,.,CASSLGRPYNEQFF,TGTGCCAGCAGCTTGGGGCGGCCCTACAATGAGCAGTTCTTC
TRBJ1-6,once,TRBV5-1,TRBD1,CASSSEGAVYNSPLHF,TGCGCCAGCAGCTCCGAGGGGGCCGTTTATAATTCACCCCTCCACTTT
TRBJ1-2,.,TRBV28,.,CASSFEWYGYTF,TGTGCCAGCAGTTTCGAGTGGTATGGCTACACCTTC
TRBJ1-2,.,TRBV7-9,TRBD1,CASSSNLYGQGNYGYTF,TGTGCCAGCAGCTCCAATTTATACGGACAGGGGAACTATGGCTACACCTTC
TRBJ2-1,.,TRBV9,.,CASSLSAQGVYEQFF,TGTGCCAGCAGCTTATCAGCCCAGGGTGTCTATGAGCAGTTCTTC
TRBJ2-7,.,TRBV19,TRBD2,CASSPAGVPYEQYF,TGTGCCAGTAGTCCGGCGGGGGTCCCTTACGAGCAGTACTTC
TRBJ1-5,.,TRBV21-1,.,CASSKLVLTALGNQPQHF,TGTGCCAGCAGCAAACTGGTTCTAACAGCTCTCGGCAATCAGCCCCAGCATTTT
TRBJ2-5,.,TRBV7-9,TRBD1,CASSLWDRGGQETQYF,TGTGCCAGCAGCTTATGGGACAGGGGAGGGCAAGAGACCCAGTACTTC
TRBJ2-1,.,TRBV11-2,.,CASSPGEQGISYNEQFF,TGTGCCAGCAGCCCCGGTGAACAGGGTATCTCCTACAATGAGCAGTTCTTC
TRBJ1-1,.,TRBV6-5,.,CASSYGAASEAFF,TGTGCCAGCAGTTATGGGGCAGCTAGTGAAGCTTTCTTT
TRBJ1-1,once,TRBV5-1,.,CASSLRQKNTEAFF,TGCGCCAGCAGCTTGAGACAGAAGAACACTGAAGCTTTCTTT
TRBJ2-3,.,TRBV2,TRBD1,CASTGQATITDTQYF,TGTGCCAGCACCGGACAGGCGACTATCACAGATACGCAGTATTTT